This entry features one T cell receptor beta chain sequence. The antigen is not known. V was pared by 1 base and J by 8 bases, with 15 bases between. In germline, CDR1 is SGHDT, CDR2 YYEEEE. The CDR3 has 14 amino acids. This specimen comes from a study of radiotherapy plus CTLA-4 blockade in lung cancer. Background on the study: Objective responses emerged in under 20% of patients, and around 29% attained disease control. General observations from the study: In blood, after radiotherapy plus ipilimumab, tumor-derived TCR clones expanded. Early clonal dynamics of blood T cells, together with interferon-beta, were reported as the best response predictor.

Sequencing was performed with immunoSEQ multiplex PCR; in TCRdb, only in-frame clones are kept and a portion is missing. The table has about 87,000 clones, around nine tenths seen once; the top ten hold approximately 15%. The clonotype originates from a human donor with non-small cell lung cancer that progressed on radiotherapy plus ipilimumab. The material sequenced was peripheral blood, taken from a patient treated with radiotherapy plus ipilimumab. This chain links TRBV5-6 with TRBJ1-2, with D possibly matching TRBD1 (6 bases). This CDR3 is CASSLTGGMGGYTF. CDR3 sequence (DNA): TGTGCCAGCAGCTTGACTGGGGGCATGGGAGGCTACACCTTC.